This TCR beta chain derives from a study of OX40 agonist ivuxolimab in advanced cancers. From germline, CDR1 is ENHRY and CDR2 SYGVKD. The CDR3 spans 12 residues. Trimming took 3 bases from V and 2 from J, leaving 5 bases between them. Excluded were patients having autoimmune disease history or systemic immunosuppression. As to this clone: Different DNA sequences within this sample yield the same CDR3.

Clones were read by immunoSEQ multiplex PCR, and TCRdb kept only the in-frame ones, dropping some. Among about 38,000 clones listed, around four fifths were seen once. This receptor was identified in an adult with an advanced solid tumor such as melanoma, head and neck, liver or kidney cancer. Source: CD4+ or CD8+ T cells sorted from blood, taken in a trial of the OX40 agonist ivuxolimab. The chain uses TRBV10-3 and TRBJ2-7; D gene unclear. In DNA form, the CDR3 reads TGTGCCATCAGTGACACTACCTACGAGCAGTACTTC. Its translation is CAISDTTYEQYF.